Each of the 25 T cell receptor beta chains below was sequenced from the same sample in a study of blood T cell repertoires in COVID-19. Profiled with immunoSEQ multiplex PCR; TCRdb holds only in-frame clones, not every one. The sample records around 99,000 clones, around 84% being singletons. The sample comprised peripheral blood. The receptors originated from a woman older than 75 with active or convalescent COVID-19.

This clone has just one count. The J gene is TRBJ2-7, the V gene TRBV28; D perhaps matches TRBD2 (5 bases). The CDR3 extends over 15 amino acids. The ends were cut back, 2 bases at V and 7 bases at J, with 18 bases in the middle. Looked up from germline, CDR1 is MDHEN and CDR2 is SYDVKM. CDR3 DNA sequence: TGTGCCAGCAGTTTACCGGCCCAGCTCGGCGGGGAGCAGTACTTC. Translated, it gives CASSLPAQLGGEQYF.

The count of this clone is one. The chain has TRBV7-2 and TRBJ2-2; D ambiguous. Germline-derived CDR1 and CDR2 are SGHTA and FQGNSA. The germline V and J ends were trimmed by 1 base and 7 bases, with 7 bases remaining between them. The CDR3 has 13 amino acids. CDR3 DNA: TGTGCCAGCAGCTTAGTTCAGGTCGGGGAGCTGTTTTTT. Protein: CASSLVQVGELFF.

The chain employs TRBV3-1 (or the pseudogene TRBV3-2) and TRBJ2-5; possibly TRBD2 for D (6 bases). Trimming took off 4 bases at V and 5 bases at J, with 8 bases between the two ends. There are 12 residues in the CDR3. Germline CDR1 is LGHDT and CDR2 is YNNKEL (reference sequence). CDR3 amino acids: CASSPGRETQYF. The CDR3 bases are TGTGCCAGCAGCCCGGGGAGGGAGACCCAGTACTTC.

The V and J genes are TRBV5-1 and TRBJ1-6; D is possibly TRBD1 (6 bases). The germline CDR1 and CDR2 sequences are SGHRS and YFSETQ. CDR3 length: 16 residues. The V and J ends lost 0 bases and 6 bases respectively, with 13 bases between them. The CDR3 loop is CASSLVGTRTNSPLHF. The CDR3 DNA is TGCGCCAGCAGCTTGGTCGGGACACGAACTAATTCACCCCTCCACTTT.

The chain joins TRBV7-2 to TRBJ2-3; D is uncertain. This CDR3 comprises 14 residues. Germline V gene data show CDR1 as SGHTA and CDR2 as FQGNSA. V was shortened by 3 bases and J by 2 bases, with 9 bases between the two germline ends. The CDR3 bases are TGTGCCAGCAGCTTTTTTTCTGTCACAGATACGCAGTATTTT. It yields the protein CASSFFSVTDTQYF.

V gene TRBV11-3 combines with J gene TRBJ2-1, with unresolved D. CDR1 is SGHNT, CDR2 YENEEA, per germline. CDR3 length: 16 amino acids. Trimming removed 0 bases at V and 0 bases at J, with 9 bases between. CDR3 region: CASSLERSRSYNEQFF. The CDR3 bases are TGTGCCAGCAGCTTAGAGCGGAGCCGCTCCTACAATGAGCAGTTCTTC.

The rearrangement links TRBV4-2 to TRBJ2-3; 16 nucleotides align to TRBD2. V shed 3 bases and J 0 bases; nucleotides not matched to a gene: 9. Per the germline V gene, CDR1 is LGHNA and CDR2 is YNFKEQ. The length of the CDR3 is 20 residues. The CDR3 sequence is CASSHPGGLAGGTSTDTQYF. CDR3 in DNA: TGTGCCAGCAGCCACCCTGGGGGACTAGCGGGAGGGACTAGCACAGATACGCAGTATTTT.

The rearrangement joins TRBV9 to TRBJ1-6; TRBD1 aligns across 7 bases. The V gene's germline CDR1 is SGDLS and CDR2 YYNGEE. V was pared by 3 bases and J by 6 bases, with 9 bases of the junction left unmatched. This CDR3 comprises 16 residues. The chain's CDR3 is CASSAEGTEINSPLHF. The CDR3 DNA is TGTGCCAGCAGCGCAGAAGGGACAGAGATTAATTCACCCCTCCACTTT.

This chain uses TRBV7-2 with TRBJ2-7; D is unresolved. The CDR3 totals 13 residues. V was trimmed by 5 bases and J by 2 bases, leaving 10 bases between them. Germline V CDR1 and CDR2: SGHTA, FQGNSA. Here the CDR3 DNA reads TGTGCCAGCAGCCCCCGAGCTACCTACGAGCAGTACTTC. It specifies CASSPRATYEQYF. The variable domain in full, with the rest retrieved from reference TRBV7-2 and TRBJ2-7, is GAGVSQSPSNKVTEKGKDVELRCDPISGHTALYWYRQSLGQGLEFLIYFQGNSAPDKSGLPSDRFSAERTGGSVSTLTIQRTQQEDSAVYLCASSPRATYEQYFGPGTRLTVT.

This clone was seen a few times. V gene TRBV19 combines with J gene TRBJ2-1; perhaps TRBD2 as D (6 bases). CDR1 is LNHDA and CDR2 is SQIVND in the germline V gene (reference sequence). This CDR3 contains 15 residues. The V gene lost 5 bases and the J gene lost 8 bases, with 19 bases spanning the gap. CDR3: CASSAPGIWGDEQFF. The DNA of the CDR3 is TGTGCCAGTAGTGCCCCCGGGATTTGGGGGGATGAGCAGTTCTTC.

This clone was seen a few times. This rearrangement joins TRBV9 to TRBJ2-5; D unclear. Germline V gene lookup returns CDR1 SGDLS and CDR2 YYNGEE. V lost 0 bases and J 5 bases, leaving 17 bases between the germline ends. CDR3 length: 16 residues. The CDR3 protein is CASSVVGNSFGETQYF. The CDR3 DNA reads as TGTGCCAGCAGCGTAGTAGGCAACTCGTTCGGGGAGACCCAGTACTTC.

The DNA for the CDR3 is TGTGCCAGCAGTTATGCGGTCAGGGGCTCCTACGAGCAGTACTTC. This translates into CASSYAVRGSYEQYF. The rearrangement links TRBV6-5 to TRBJ2-7, with D maybe TRBD1 (6 bases). Germline-derived CDR1 and CDR2 are MNHEY and SVGAGI. The CDR3 is 15 amino acids. Between the trimmed V and J ends, which lost 3 bases and 0 bases, there was a span of 12 bases.

The table lists this clone with a count of one. The chain joins TRBV5-4 to TRBJ2-1; 7 nucleotides align to TRBD1. Germline values: CDR1 SGHNT, CDR2 YYREEE (reference sequence). Losses at the gene ends were 0 bases for V and 4 bases for J; bases not matched to a gene: 4. CDR3 length: 15 residues. CDR3 nucleotide sequence: TGTGCCAGCAGCTTGGGGTCAGGGGGTTACAATGAGCAGTTCTTC. Translated: CASSLGSGGYNEQFF.

CDR3 coding DNA: TGTGCCAGCAGCCCAACCAGCGGGAGGGCCACCGATGAGCAGTTCTTC. Protein sequence: CASSPTSGRATDEQFF. The chain joins TRBV7-2 to TRBJ2-1; 10 positions agree with TRBD2. CDR3 size: 16 residues. Looked up from germline, CDR1 is SGHTA and CDR2 is FQGNSA. The trim removed 5 bases at V and 8 bases at J, leaving 12 bases unmatched.

J is TRBJ1-2 and V is TRBV7-9; D is ambiguous. The CDR3 length is 12 residues. V lost 1 base, J lost 8 bases, and 8 bases lay in between. The germline gives CDR1 SEHNR, CDR2 FQNEAQ (reference sequence). For the CDR3, the DNA is TGTGCCAGCAGCTTAGGGGAGAGGGGCTACACCTTC. It specifies CASSLGERGYTF.

J is TRBJ2-5 and V is TRBV11-3; 7 bases map to TRBD2. This CDR3 region has 15 residues. Germline V gene lookup returns CDR1 SGHNT and CDR2 YENEEA. With 4 bases clipped from V and 5 bases from J, the junction kept 10 bases outside the gene matches. The CDR3 is CASSYSGEGRETQYF. In nucleotides, the CDR3 is TGTGCCAGCAGCTACTCGGGGGAGGGAAGGGAGACCCAGTACTTC.

This clone was counted only a few times. This sequence joins TRBV5-6 and TRBJ2-5, with TRBD2 as a possible D gene (5 bases). CDR1 and CDR2 (germline): SGHDT, YYEEEE. V was cut by 4 bases and J by 1 base, with 11 bases left in between. CDR3 length: 14 residues. As DNA, the CDR3 is TGTGCCAGCAGCCTAAGGACTGCCCAAGAGACCCAGTACTTC. This encodes CASSLRTAQETQYF.

V and J are TRBV11-3 and TRBJ2-1, with D tentatively TRBD2 (5 bases). Trimming shortened V by 5 bases and J by 8 bases, and 22 bases separated the two germline ends. Germline lookup yields CDR1 SGHNT and CDR2 YENEEA. The CDR3 has 16 amino acids. The CDR3 sequence: CASSLGRLPGLDEQFF. The CDR3, as DNA: TGTGCCAGCAGCCTGGGCCGGCTCCCGGGATTGGATGAGCAGTTCTTC.

The gene calls are TRBV19 and TRBJ2-6, with 10 bases matching TRBD1. J was trimmed by 0 bases and V by 4 bases; bases with no gene match: 9. The germline gives CDR1 LNHDA, CDR2 SQIVND (reference sequence). The CDR3 length is 19 residues. The CDR3 sequence: CASSRPGQGNPSGANVLTF. CDR3 in DNA: TGTGCCAGTAGTAGACCGGGACAGGGGAACCCCTCTGGGGCCAACGTCCTGACTTTC.

CDR3 protein: CASSLWGPNTEAFF. CDR3 DNA: TGTGCCAGCAGTTTATGGGGCCCGAACACTGAAGCTTTCTTT. The chain has TRBV28 and TRBJ1-1; no reliable D call. CDR3 size: 14 residues. CDR1 and CDR2 (germline): MDHEN, SYDVKM. Trimming removed 0 bases at V and 1 base at J, with 6 bases between. Combining the CDR3 with reference TRBV28 and TRBJ1-1 gives the whole variable domain DVKVTQSSRYLVKRTGEKVFLECVQDMDHENMFWYRQDPGLGLRLIYFSYDVKMKEKGDIPEGYSVSREKKERFSLILESASTNQTSMYLCASSLWGPNTEAFFGQGTRLTVV.

The genes are TRBV7-8 and TRBJ2-2, with TRBD2 matching over 13 bases. Germline CDR1 and CDR2: SGHVS and FQNEAQ. V trimming: 5 bases; J trimming: 8 bases; junction bases outside the gene matches: 2. The CDR3 has 14 amino acids. The CDR3 sequence: CASSETSGRGELFF. CDR3 bases: TGTGCCAGCAGCGAGACTAGCGGGAGGGGGGAGCTGTTTTTT.

By sample fraction, this clone is medium-sized (0.01 to 0.1%). The chain uses TRBV28 and TRBJ2-2, with a possible D match to TRBD2 (6 bases). Germline assignment: CDR1 MDHEN and CDR2 SYDVKM. Trimming shortened V by 2 bases and J by 4 bases, and 11 bases separated the two germline ends. The length of the CDR3 is 15 residues. The CDR3 coding sequence is TGTGCCAGCAGTTTAGGGGGGAGTGCCACCGGGGAGCTGTTTTTT. It translates to CASSLGGSATGELFF.

The gene calls are TRBV28 and TRBJ1-5, with 10 bases that match TRBD1. J lost 6 bases, V lost 2 bases, and 4 bases had no gene match. Germline assignment: CDR1 MDHEN and CDR2 SYDVKM. This CDR3 spans 15 amino acids. CDR3 sequence: CASSLRTGGIQPQHF. The CDR3 DNA follows: TGTGCCAGCAGTTTACGGACAGGGGGTATTCAGCCCCAGCATTTT. Full variable domain (outside the CDR3, taken from reference TRBV28 and TRBJ1-5): DVKVTQSSRYLVKRTGEKVFLECVQDMDHENMFWYRQDPGLGLRLIYFSYDVKMKEKGDIPEGYSVSREKKERFSLILESASTNQTSMYLCASSLRTGGIQPQHFGDGTRLSIL.

The V and J genes are TRBV24-1 and TRBJ2-3; TRBD1 aligns across 8 bases. Trimming removed 4 bases from V and 6 bases from J; junction bases left unmatched: 11. The CDR3 is 16 amino acids. CDR1 and CDR2 from the germline V gene are KGHDR and SFDVKD. CDR3 DNA: TGTGCCACCAGTGAGTCCGGGACAGGCTCTCTGGATACGCAGTATTTT. Encoded protein: CATSESGTGSLDTQYF.

The chain carries TRBV28 and TRBJ2-6; possible D gene TRBD2, 5 bases. Trimming cost V 2 bases and J 0 bases, with 14 bases left between them. Germline V CDR1 and CDR2: MDHEN, SYDVKM. This CDR3 spans 18 amino acids. The chain's CDR3 is CASSLGRTFYSGANVLTF. The DNA of the CDR3 is TGTGCCAGCAGTTTAGGCCGGACTTTCTACTCTGGGGCCAACGTCCTGACTTTC.